A selection of T cell receptor beta chains follows, all from one sample in a study of T cells expressing NK-cell markers. TCRdb reprocessed the 5' RACE reads and reports one entry per CDR3 protein, with no DNA. Here the sample table reports 150,000 or so distinct CDR3 sequences. The sequencing sample was made of blood T cells: a sorted CD56 or NKG2C T cell subset, CD4+ or CD8+ T cells, or bulk PBMC T cells (not recorded which). These receptors were taken from a woman between 50 and 59 years old in good health. Both conserved end residues are part of each CDR3. Each record gives: V gene, J gene, CDR3 protein.

TRBV6-5	TRBJ1-1	CASSYPGTVEAFF
TRBV12-3/TRBV12-4	TRBJ2-5	CASSPGLVTPRGGQYF
TRBV29-1	TRBJ1-4	CSATPTGEEKLFF
TRBV7-9	TRBJ2-5	CASSAPGETQYF
TRBV24-1	TRBJ2-2	CATSDLTDTGELFF
TRBV7-6	TRBJ2-1	CASSLFGLAVPNEQFF
TRBV2	TRBJ1-1	CASSSPDRRANTEAFF
TRBV5-5	TRBJ1-2	CASSLASGGTYGYTF
TRBV20-1	TRBJ2-1	CSARDSSGNEQFF
TRBV6-1	TRBJ1-2	CASSEAVGTGMDGYTF
TRBV5-1	TRBJ2-7	CASTLGQGATYEQYF
TRBV12-3/TRBV12-4	TRBJ2-3	CASSPRTSGITDTQYF
TRBV21-1	TRBJ2-4	CASSKAVRAGKSKNIQYF
TRBV5-6	TRBJ2-7	CASEVSATYEQYF
TRBV10-3	TRBJ2-7	CAISETLAGPYEQYF
TRBV5-6	TRBJ2-3	CASSSGQAGTQYF
TRBV5-1	TRBJ2-2	CASSLEGSINTGELFF
TRBV7-9	TRBJ2-4	CASRAPTKNIQYF
TRBV4-2	TRBJ2-7	CASSRDSHEQYF
TRBV2	TRBJ2-3	CASSEAQGSTDTQYF
TRBV30	TRBJ2-7	CAWNSPVAGGPNEQYF
TRBV7-8	TRBJ2-7	CASSLGTPLAYYEQYF
TRBV7-8	TRBJ1-4	CASSSAGTGGEKLFF
TRBV10-2	TRBJ1-5	CASSDTNSNQPQHF
TRBV20-1	TRBJ1-2	CSAPGSSGYGYTF
TRBV9	TRBJ2-6	CASSIAGTGGSTGANVLTF
TRBV7-2	TRBJ2-1	CASSELGPIWDEQFF
TRBV15	TRBJ2-7	CATSIERGEQYF
TRBV7-9	TRBJ1-1	CASREPGDTEAFF
TRBV27	TRBJ2-1	CASSLPAGGPNYEQFF
TRBV6-4	TRBJ1-6	CASSDSRDSPLHF
TRBV12-3/TRBV12-4	TRBJ2-5	CASSPPGLAEYQETQYF
TRBV6-5	TRBJ1-4	CASSFTTGGNEKLFF
TRBV14	TRBJ2-5	CASSPYDGTEETQYF
TRBV7-2	TRBJ2-5	CAGQGTQETQYF
TRBV12-3/TRBV12-4	TRBJ2-1	CASSRDGVNEQFF
TRBV21-1	TRBJ1-6	CASSKAQERALHF
TRBV4-1	TRBJ1-1	CASSRSGTGRNTEAFF
TRBV12-3/TRBV12-4	TRBJ1-2	CATRGDWQGNYGYTF
TRBV19	TRBJ2-1	CASSIAGGVNEQFF
TRBV27	TRBJ2-1	CASSSYPNEQFF
TRBV13	TRBJ1-2	CASSFLPSREGRYGYTF
TRBV18	TRBJ1-2	CASSLERTGILFYGYTF
TRBV27	TRBJ2-7	CASSYGRTTSYEQYF
TRBV14	TRBJ2-1	CASSQGSGNLQFF
TRBV5-1	TRBJ2-5	CASSLTQGAQETQYF
TRBV19	TRBJ1-3	CASSSAFGNTIYF
TRBV4-1	TRBJ2-1	CASSPRGEIQFF
TRBV18	TRBJ2-3	CASSPPVYGDTQYF
TRBV5-1	TRBJ2-7	CASSLDGYEQYF